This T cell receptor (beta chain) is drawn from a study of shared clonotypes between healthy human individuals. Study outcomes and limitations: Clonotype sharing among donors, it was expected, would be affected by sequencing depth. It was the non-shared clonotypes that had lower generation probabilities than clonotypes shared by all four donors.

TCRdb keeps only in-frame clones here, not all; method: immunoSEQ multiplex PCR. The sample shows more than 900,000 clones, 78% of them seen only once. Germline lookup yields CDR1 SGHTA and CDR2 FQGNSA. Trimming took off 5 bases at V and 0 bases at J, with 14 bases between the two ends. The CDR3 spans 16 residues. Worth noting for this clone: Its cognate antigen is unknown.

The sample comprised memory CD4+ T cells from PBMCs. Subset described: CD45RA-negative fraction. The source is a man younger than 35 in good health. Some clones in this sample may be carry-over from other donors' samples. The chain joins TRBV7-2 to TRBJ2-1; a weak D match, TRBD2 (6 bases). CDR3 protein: CASSRDSYSSYNEQFF. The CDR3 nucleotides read TGTGCCAGCAGCCGGGACTCCTATAGCTCCTACAATGAGCAGTTCTTC.